What follows describes a single TCR beta chain. The CDR3 goes on 3 residues after the read ends, and that part is filled in from the germline J gene. Sequencing was performed with immunoSEQ multiplex PCR; in TCRdb, only in-frame clones are kept and a portion is missing. The table lists around 8,800 clones, with about 8% in the top ten. The CDR3 is made up of 16 amino acids. V shed 5 bases and J 2 bases; nucleotides not matched to a gene: 8. The data are from a study of T cells in women clearing cervical HPV infection. The source of this sequence is a woman aged 18 to 75 with a cervical HPV16 infection that either progressed to CIN3+ or cleared (not recorded which). The sample was blood buffy coat. This chain joins TRBV12-3 or TRBV12-4 and TRBJ2-3; TRBD1 agrees at 9 bases. The chain's CDR3 is CASSPGQGPSTDTQYF. The CDR3 bases that were read are TGTGCCAGCAGTCCCGGACAGGGGCCCTCCACAGATACG.